Included here is one T cell receptor (beta chain) sequence, with context. Its antigen has not been determined. No base-level quality is on record; no much larger clone is a single base apart. These data originate in a study of T cell changes during pregnancy in multiple sclerosis (dated 2019 in TCRdb). Regarding the study in general: The study looked at changes in the T cell repertoire across pregnancy in women with multiple sclerosis.

Library construction relied on the immunoSEQ multiplex PCR assay. Not all clones reach the TCRdb copy of this immuneACCESS table, which keeps in-frame sequences only. Checked studies attribute under half of the gap to unresolved V genes and leave the rest unexplained. Counted in this sample were tens of thousands of clones; 80% to 90% of them appeared once. Of the sample, roughly 3% falls within the top ten clones. This receptor was taken from a female donor in good health, enrolled as a control in a pregnancy study. The sequenced sample was CD4+ T cells from peripheral blood mononuclear cells, obtained in the first trimester of pregnancy.

CDR3 reads: CASSTLQGLNEQFF. Here is the DNA: TGTGCCAGCAGTACCCTACAGGGTCTAAATGAGCAGTTCTTC. The V gene is TRBV28 and the J gene is TRBJ2-1, and possibly TRBD1, on 6 matching bases. The CDR3 starts with the cysteine, ends with the phenylalanine, and has 14 residues. Just CDR3 DNA is preserved here, 42 bases in frame from base 1. At the junction V is shortened by 5 bases and J by 7 bases, with 15 bases in between. CDR1 is given as MDHEN and CDR2 as SYDVKM, both from the germline V gene.